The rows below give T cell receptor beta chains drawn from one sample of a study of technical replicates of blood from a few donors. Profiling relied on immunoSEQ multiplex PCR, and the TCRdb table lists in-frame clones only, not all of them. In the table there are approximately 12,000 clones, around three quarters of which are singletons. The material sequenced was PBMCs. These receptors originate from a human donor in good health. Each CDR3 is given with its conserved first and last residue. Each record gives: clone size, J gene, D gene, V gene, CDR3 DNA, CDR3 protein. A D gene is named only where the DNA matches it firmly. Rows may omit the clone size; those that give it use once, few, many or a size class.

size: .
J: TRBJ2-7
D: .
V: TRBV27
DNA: TGTGCCAGCAGTCTCGGGCAGGGGTTGAGGGAGCAGTACTTC
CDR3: CASSLGQGLREQYF

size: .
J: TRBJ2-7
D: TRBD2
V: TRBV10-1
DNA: TGCGCCAGCAGTGAATCGCGGGAGGGCGCCTACGAGCAGTACTTC
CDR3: CASSESREGAYEQYF

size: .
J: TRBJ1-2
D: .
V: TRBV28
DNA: TGTGCCAGCAGTTTAAACAGCCTCTATGGCTACACCTTC
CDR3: CASSLNSLYGYTF

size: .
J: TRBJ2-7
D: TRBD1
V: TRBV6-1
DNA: TGTGCCAGCAGTGACCGGGACAGGGGGACCTACGAGCAGTACTTC
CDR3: CASSDRDRGTYEQYF

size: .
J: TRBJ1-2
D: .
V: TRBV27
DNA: TGTGCCAGCAGTTTTGGTAGTGCCATCTATGGCTACACCTTC
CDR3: CASSFGSAIYGYTF

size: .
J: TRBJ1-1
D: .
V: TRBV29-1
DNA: TGCAGCGTCGAGGAGTCAATGAACACTGAAGCTTTCTTT
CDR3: CSVEESMNTEAFF

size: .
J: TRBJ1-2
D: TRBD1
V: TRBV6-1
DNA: TGTGCCAGCAGTGTCGACAGGGGATGGAATGGCTACACCTTC
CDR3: CASSVDRGWNGYTF

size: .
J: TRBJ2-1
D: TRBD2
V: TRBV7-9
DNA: TGTGCCAGCAGCTTAGGACTAGCGGGGGGAGTCAATGAGCAGTTCTTC
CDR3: CASSLGLAGGVNEQFF

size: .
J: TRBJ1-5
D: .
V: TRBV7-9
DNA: TGTGCCAGCAGCCAAGGAGGTACTCATCAGCCCCAGCATTTT
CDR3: CASSQGGTHQPQHF

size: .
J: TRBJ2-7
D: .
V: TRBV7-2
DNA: TGTGCCAGCAGCCCCCGGAGCGGGTGGGGGGAGCAGTACTTC
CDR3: CASSPRSGWGEQYF

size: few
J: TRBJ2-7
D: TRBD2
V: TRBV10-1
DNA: TGCGCCAGCAGTGAGGCGGGAGGGCCCTACGAGCAGTACTTC
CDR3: CASSEAGGPYEQYF

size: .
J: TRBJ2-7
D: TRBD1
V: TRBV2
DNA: TGTGCCACCAGACAGGGGGCTAACGAGCAGTACTTC
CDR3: CATRQGANEQYF

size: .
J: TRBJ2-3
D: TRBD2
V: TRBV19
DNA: TGTGCCAGTAGTACTAGCGGGGGGCAAAGTACGCAGTATTTT
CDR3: CASSTSGGQSTQYF

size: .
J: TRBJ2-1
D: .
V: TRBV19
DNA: TGTGCCAGTAGCCCCGGGTTCAATGAGCAGTTCTTC
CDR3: CASSPGFNEQFF

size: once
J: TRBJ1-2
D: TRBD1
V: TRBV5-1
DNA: TGCGCCAGCAGTCCAGGGGGCGCGACGTATGGCTACACCTTC
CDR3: CASSPGGATYGYTF

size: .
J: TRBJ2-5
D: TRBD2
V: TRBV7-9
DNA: TGTGCCAGCAGCCCCGGACTAGCGACGTATGGAGAGACCCAGTACTTC
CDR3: CASSPGLATYGETQYF